This T cell receptor (beta chain) was retrieved from a study of T-cell reconstitution after alpha-beta-depleted transplantation in children. V shed 1 base and J shed 2 bases, with 10 bases lying between them. The CDR3 loop spans 15 amino acids. Per germline, CDR1 MGHRA and CDR2 YSYEKL. At least ten counts were recorded for this clonotype. A library of TCRbeta sequences, prepared with unique molecular identifiers, was generated. MiXCR, applied by TCRdb to the PCR reads, yields one record per CDR3 protein. Among 150,000 to 200,000 distinct CDR3 sequences listed, about 14% were seen once. This specimen was PBMCs from the stem cell graft donor, taken from the stem cell graft. The rearrangement uses TRBV4-1 and TRBJ2-3; D is ambiguous. This TCR was sampled from a human donor who donated a stem cell graft to a child with acute lymphoblastic leukemia. The CDR3 DNA reads TGCGCCAGCAGCCAAGTCTCCGTACCCACAGATACGCAGTATTTT. It codes for CASSQVSVPTDTQYF.